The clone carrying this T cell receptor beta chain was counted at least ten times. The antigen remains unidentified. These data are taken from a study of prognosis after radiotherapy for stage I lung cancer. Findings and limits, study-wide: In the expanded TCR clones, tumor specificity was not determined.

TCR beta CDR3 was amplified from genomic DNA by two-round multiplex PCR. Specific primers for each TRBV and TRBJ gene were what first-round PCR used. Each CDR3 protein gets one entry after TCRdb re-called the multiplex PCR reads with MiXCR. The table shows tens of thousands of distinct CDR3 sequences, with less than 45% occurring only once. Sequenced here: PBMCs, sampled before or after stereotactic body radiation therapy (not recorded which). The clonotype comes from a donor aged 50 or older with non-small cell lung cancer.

As DNA, the CDR3 is TGTGCCTGGAATAAGCGCTCGAACACCGGGGAGCTGTTTTTT. This codes for CAWNKRSNTGELFF. The chain combines TRBV30 with TRBJ2-2; D call uncertain. The V end lost 4 bases, the J end lost 0 bases, and 9 bases lay between the germline ends. Germline CDR1 GTSNPN, CDR2 SVGIG (reference sequence). This CDR3 is 14 amino acids long. Full variable domain (missing parts from reference TRBV30 and TRBJ2-2): SQTIHQWPATLVQPVGSPLSLECTVEGTSNPNLYWYRQAAGRGLQLLFYSVGIGQISSEVPQNLSASRPQDRQFILSSKKLLLSDSGFYLCAWNKRSNTGELFFGEGSRLTVL.